These 20 T cell receptor beta chains were sequenced from one sample in a study of regulatory T cells in long-lasting Graves disease. Time point defined: newly diagnosed GD, antithyroid drugs for less than 3 months. From RNA extracted from PBMCs, the TCR library was made. Through Arm-PCR of CDR3 regions and iRepertoire HTBI primers, TCR beta libraries were built. TCRdb processed the multiplex PCR reads anew with MiXCR; each CDR3 protein has one entry. In the table there are approximately 300,000 distinct CDR3 sequences, 15% to 20% of which are singletons. Sequences were derived from peripheral blood mononuclear cells (PBMCs), sampled at new diagnosis, from a patient treated with antithyroid drugs. The receptors here all came from a female donor with Graves disease.

This clonotype was detected once. The likely explanation is a read error, given a far larger clone one base away. V and J are TRBV2 and TRBJ2-5, with TRBD2 matching 14 bases. Germline trimming cut 6 bases from V and 5 bases from J; bases unmatched to any gene: 17. There are 19 residues in the CDR3. CDR1 is SNHLY, CDR2 FYNNEI, per germline. The CDR3 here is CASSLAMSYGTSGGETQYF. CDR3 coding DNA: TGTGCCAGCAGCTTGGCCATGAGTTACGGGACTAGCGGGGGTGAGACCCAGTACTTC.

This clonotype was observed at least ten times. The CDR3, as DNA: TGTGCCAGCAGCCAAGACGACCGGGAGGAGGTTCTCTACGAGCAGTACTTC. It yields the protein CASSQDDREEVLYEQYF. The genes are TRBV3-1 and TRBJ2-7; 7 nucleotides line up with TRBD2. Unmatched junction bases numbered 11, after V lost 0 bases and J lost 3 bases. CDR1 is LGHDT, CDR2 YNNKEL, per germline (reference sequence). CDR3 length: 17 residues.

This clonotype appeared many times. The chain has TRBV29-1 and TRBJ1-6; 8 nucleotides agree with TRBD1. V was clipped by 6 bases and J by 10 bases; unmatched bases: 8. The CDR3 sequence is 13 residues long. Germline V gene data show CDR1 as SQVTM and CDR2 as ANQGSEA. CDR3 nucleotide sequence: TGCAGCGTGAGGACAGGGTCAAGGTCACCCCTCCACTTT. Translated: CSVRTGSRSPLHF. The whole variable domain, remainder taken from reference TRBV29-1 and TRBJ1-6, is SAVISQKPSRDICQRGTSLTIQCQVDSQVTMMFWYRQQPGQSLTLIATANQGSEATYESGFVIDKFPISRPNLTFSTLTVSNMSPEDSSIYLCSVRTGSRSPLHFGNGTRLTVT.

This clonotype was seen at least ten times. This chain connects TRBV5-1 to TRBJ2-1; TRBD1 is a possible D gene (5 bases). CDR3 length: 15 residues. Per germline, CDR1 SGHRS and CDR2 YFSETQ. V was cut by 6 bases and J by 0 bases, with 13 bases left in between. CDR3 amino acids: CASTDRKSSYNEQFF. CDR3 nucleotide sequence: TGCGCCAGCACCGACAGAAAGAGCTCCTACAATGAGCAGTTCTTC. The full variable domain, in which reference TRBV5-1 and TRBJ2-1 provide the parts outside the CDR3, is KAGVTQTPRYLIKTRGQQVTLSCSPISGHRSVSWYQQTPGQGLQFLFEYFSETQRNKGNFPGRFSGRQFSNSRSEMNVSTLELGDSALYLCASTDRKSSYNEQFFGPGTRLTVL.

This clonotype appeared many times. The V call is TRBV10-3, the J call TRBJ2-7; 7 bases agree with TRBD1. Germline V gene data show CDR1 as ENHRY and CDR2 as SYGVKD. Unmatched junction bases numbered 8, after V lost 9 bases and J lost 0 bases. This CDR3 region has 14 residues. The CDR3 reads CAIGTDKSSYEQYF. The CDR3 DNA follows: TGTGCCATTGGGACAGACAAAAGCTCCTACGAGCAGTACTTC.

This chain links TRBV4-1 with TRBJ2-1; 9 positions agree with TRBD2. There are 16 residues in the CDR3. With V trimmed by 4 bases and J by 1 base, 5 bases remained unmatched. Germline CDR1 is MGHRA and CDR2 is YSYEKL. DNA of the CDR3: TGCGCCAGCAGCCCGAACCTAGCGGGATCCTACAATGAGCAGTTCTTC. Its protein is CASSPNLAGSYNEQFF.

As for this clonotype: A read error is possible here, since a much larger clone lies one base away. Lacking the conserved final phenylalanine or tryptophan, this CDR3 likely reflects a read error. The chain has TRBV5-1 and TRBJ2-7; D ambiguous. This CDR3 has 14 residues. Per germline, CDR1 SGHRS and CDR2 YFSETQ. V was trimmed by 4 bases and J by 0 bases, leaving 11 bases between them. CDR3 DNA sequence: TGCGCCAGCAGCCCCCAGCAGAGCTCCTACGAGCAGTACCTC. Translating gives CASSPQQSSYEQYL.

This rearrangement joins TRBV28 to TRBJ1-2; 10 bases match TRBD1. Trimming took 4 bases from V and 4 from J; bases not matched to a gene: 12. The germline gives CDR1 MDHEN, CDR2 SYDVKM. The CDR3 is 17 residues long. CDR3 residues: CASSYSRDRGVSYGYTF. CDR3 coding DNA: TGTGCCAGCAGTTACTCTAGGGACAGGGGCGTATCCTATGGCTACACCTTC.

The rearrangement uses TRBV10-3 and TRBJ2-2; D tentatively reads TRBD1 or TRBD2 (6 bases each). The CDR3 is 13 residues long. V lost 4 bases and J 6 bases, leaving 9 bases between the germline ends. CDR1 and CDR2 from the germline V gene are ENHRY and SYGVKD. This CDR3 is CAISAGASGELFF. CDR3 sequence (DNA): TGTGCCATCAGTGCGGGGGCGTCCGGGGAGCTGTTTTTT.

This clonotype was picked up many times. J is TRBJ2-3 and V is TRBV10-3; tentatively, D is TRBD2 (6 bases). Trimming stripped 6 bases from V and 0 bases from J, with 13 bases between. The germline V gene encodes CDR1 ENHRY and CDR2 SYGVKD. CDR3 length: 15 residues. The CDR3 is CAISGGLLSTDTQYF. The CDR3 DNA reads as TGTGCCATCAGCGGGGGACTCCTTAGCACAGATACGCAGTATTTT.

As concerns this clonotype: At one of its ends the junction is not consistent with the germline gene, which may arise from a read error. The J gene is TRBJ2-5, the V gene TRBV19; 7 nucleotides match TRBD1. The CDR3 consists of 17 residues. Germline CDR1 is LNHDA and CDR2 is SQIVND (reference sequence). The CDR3 loop is CASTHFWTGPSYNERFF. The CDR3, as DNA: TGTGCCAGTACCCATTTTTGGACAGGTCCCTCCTACAATGAGCGGTTCTTC.

In its sample, this clonotype was seen many times. The chain has TRBV28 and TRBJ1-2; no definite D call. Germline CDR1 and CDR2: MDHEN and SYDVKM. V lost 10 bases and J 8 bases, leaving 11 bases between the germline ends. This CDR3 contains 10 residues. The CDR3 is CATLLAGYTF. Here the CDR3 DNA reads TGTGCCACCCTCTTAGCGGGCTACACCTTC.

This clonotype was counted many times. The chain joins TRBV28 to TRBJ2-3; 11 bases agree with TRBD2. The CDR3 contains 16 residues. Trimming took 4 bases from V and 4 from J; bases not matched to a gene: 7. In germline, CDR1 is MDHEN, CDR2 SYDVKM. The CDR3: CASSSTSGTGPDTQYF. DNA for the CDR3: TGTGCCAGCAGTTCGACTAGCGGGACTGGCCCAGATACGCAGTATTTT.

In this sample, this clonotype turned up many times. The chain has TRBV6-1 and TRBJ2-3; TRBD2 agrees at 7 bases. The CDR3 runs to 16 residues. Germline CDR1 and CDR2: MNHNS and SASEGT. Losses at the gene ends were 8 bases for V and 0 bases for J; bases not matched to a gene: 11. The CDR3 region is CASGPGGGVSTDTQYF. The CDR3 DNA is TGTGCCAGCGGCCCGGGGGGAGGCGTTAGCACAGATACGCAGTATTTT.

The sample holds many counts of this clonotype. The chain carries TRBV28 and TRBJ2-5; 7 bases match TRBD2. The germline V gene encodes CDR1 MDHEN and CDR2 SYDVKM. With V trimmed by 7 bases and J by 7 bases, 12 bases remained unmatched. The CDR3 is made up of 14 amino acids. CDR3 protein: CASIGGSRVGTQYF. CDR3 nucleotide sequence: TGTGCCAGCATCGGGGGGAGTCGGGTAGGGACCCAGTACTTC. The full variable domain, with the rest looked up from reference TRBV28 and TRBJ2-5, is DVKVTQSSRYLVKRTGEKVFLECVQDMDHENMFWYRQDPGLGLRLIYFSYDVKMKEKGDIPEGYSVSREKKERFSLILESASTNQTSMYLCASIGGSRVGTQYFGPGTRLLVL.

This rearrangement joins TRBV19 to TRBJ2-7; TRBD1 matches 10 bases. In germline, CDR1 is LNHDA, CDR2 SQIVND (reference sequence). V was pared by 1 base and J by 2 bases, with 2 bases of the junction left unmatched. This CDR3 comprises 15 residues. CDR3 coding DNA: TGTGCCAGTAGTATAGCTGGGACAGGGGCCTACGAGCAGTACTTC. The encoded protein is CASSIAGTGAYEQYF.

This clonotype was observed many times. This chain links TRBV2 with TRBJ2-3, with D possibly matching TRBD1 (5 bases). Germline V lookup: CDR1 SNHLY, CDR2 FYNNEI. This CDR3 is built from 16 residues. The V and J ends lost 5 bases and 0 bases respectively, with 15 bases between them. The CDR3 reads CASSTTDSPSTDTQYF. The CDR3 nucleotides read TGTGCCAGCAGTACAACCGACAGCCCTAGCACAGATACGCAGTATTTT.

V gene TRBV2 combines with J gene TRBJ1-1; D might be TRBD1 (6 bases). V was shortened by 4 bases and J by 9 bases, with 24 bases between the two germline ends. The CDR3 runs 16 residues. Germline values: CDR1 SNHLY, CDR2 FYNNEI. The CDR3 is CASSVLRTAARDQAFF. The DNA for the CDR3 is TGTGCCAGCAGTGTGCTGAGGACAGCCGCCCGCGACCAAGCTTTCTTT. The full variable domain, rest sourced from reference TRBV2 and TRBJ1-1, is EPEVTQTPSHQVTQMGQEVILRCVPISNHLYFYWYRQILGQKVEFLVSFYNNEISEKSEIFDDQFSVERPDGSNFTLKIRSTKLEDSAMYFCASSVLRTAARDQAFFGQGTRLTVV.

This clonotype was observed many times. This chain joins TRBV12-3 or TRBV12-4 and TRBJ2-1, with D possibly TRBD1 on 6 matching bases. The end of the DNA fits TRBJ2-3 better, so the J call may be wrong. The CDR3 consists of 12 residues. The CDR3 spells CASSPRGRTQYF. CDR3 sequence (DNA): TGTGCCAGCAGTCCCAGGGGTAGGACGCAGTATTTT.

This clonotype came up a few times. This rearrangement joins TRBV7-9 to TRBJ2-7, with 9 bases fitting TRBD1. Looked up from germline, CDR1 is SEHNR and CDR2 is FQNEAQ (reference sequence). The CDR3 has 14 amino acids. Unmatched junction bases numbered 3, after V lost 5 bases and J lost 1 base. The CDR3 reads CASSGDRDSYEQYF. The CDR3 DNA follows: TGTGCCAGCAGCGGGGACAGGGATTCCTACGAGCAGTACTTC.